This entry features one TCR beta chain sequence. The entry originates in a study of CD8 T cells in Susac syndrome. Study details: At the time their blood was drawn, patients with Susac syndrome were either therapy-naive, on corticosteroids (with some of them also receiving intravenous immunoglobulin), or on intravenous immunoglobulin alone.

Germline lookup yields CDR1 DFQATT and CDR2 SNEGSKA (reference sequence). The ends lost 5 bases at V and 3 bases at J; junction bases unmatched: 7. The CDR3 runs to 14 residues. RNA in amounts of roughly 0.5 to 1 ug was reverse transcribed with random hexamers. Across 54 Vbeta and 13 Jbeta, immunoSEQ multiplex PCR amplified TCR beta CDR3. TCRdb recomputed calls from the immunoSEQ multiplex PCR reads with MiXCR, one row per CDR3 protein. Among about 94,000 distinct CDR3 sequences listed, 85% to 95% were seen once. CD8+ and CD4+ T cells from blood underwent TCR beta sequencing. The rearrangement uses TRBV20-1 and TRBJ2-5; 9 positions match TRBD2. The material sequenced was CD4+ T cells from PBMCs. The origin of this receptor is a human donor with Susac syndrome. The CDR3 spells CSARLAGRKETQYF. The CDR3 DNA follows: TGCAGTGCTCGTCTAGCGGGGCGAAAAGAGACCCAGTACTTC.